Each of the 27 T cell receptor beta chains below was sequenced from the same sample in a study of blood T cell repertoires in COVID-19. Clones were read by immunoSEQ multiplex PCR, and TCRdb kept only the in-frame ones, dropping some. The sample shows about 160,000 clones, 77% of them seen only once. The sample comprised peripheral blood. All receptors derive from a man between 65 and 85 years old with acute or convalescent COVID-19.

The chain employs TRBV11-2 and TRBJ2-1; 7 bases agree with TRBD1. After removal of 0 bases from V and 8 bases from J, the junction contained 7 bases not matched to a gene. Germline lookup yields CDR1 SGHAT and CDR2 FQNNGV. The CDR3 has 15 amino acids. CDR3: CASSLDPGQSYEQFF. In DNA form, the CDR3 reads TGTGCCAGCAGCTTAGATCCGGGACAGAGCTATGAGCAGTTCTTC.

The DNA of the CDR3 is TGTGCCAGCAGTTTGACACCGGGACAGGGCTGGTACGAGCAGTACTTC. Residues: CASSLTPGQGWYEQYF. The rearrangement links TRBV28 to TRBJ2-7; 9 positions match TRBD1. The CDR3 runs 16 residues. The ends lost 3 bases at V and 4 bases at J; junction bases unmatched: 10. CDR1 and CDR2 from the germline V gene are MDHEN and SYDVKM.

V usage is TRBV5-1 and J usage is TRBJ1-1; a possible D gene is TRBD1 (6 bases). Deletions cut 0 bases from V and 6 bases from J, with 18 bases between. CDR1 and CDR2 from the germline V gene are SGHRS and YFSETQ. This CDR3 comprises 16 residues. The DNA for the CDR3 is TGCGCCAGCAGCTTGGAGGGACATGGGTTCGGGGCTGAAGCTTTCTTT. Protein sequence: CASSLEGHGFGAEAFF.

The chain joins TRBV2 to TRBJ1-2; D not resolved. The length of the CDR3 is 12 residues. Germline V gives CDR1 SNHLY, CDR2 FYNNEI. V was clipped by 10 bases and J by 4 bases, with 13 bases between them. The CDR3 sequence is CATSSPGYGYTF. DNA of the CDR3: TGTGCCACCTCATCTCCGGGCTATGGCTACACCTTC.

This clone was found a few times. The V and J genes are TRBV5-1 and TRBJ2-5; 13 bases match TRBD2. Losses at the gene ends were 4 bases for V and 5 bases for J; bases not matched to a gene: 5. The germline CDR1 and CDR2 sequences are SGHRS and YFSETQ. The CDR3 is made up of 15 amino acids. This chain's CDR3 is CASSATTSGRETQYF. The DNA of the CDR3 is TGCGCCAGCAGCGCTACGACTAGCGGGAGGGAGACCCAGTACTTC. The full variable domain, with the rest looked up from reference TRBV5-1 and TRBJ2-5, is KAGVTQTPRYLIKTRGQQVTLSCSPISGHRSVSWYQQTPGQGLQFLFEYFSETQRNKGNFPGRFSGRQFSNSRSEMNVSTLELGDSALYLCASSATTSGRETQYFGPGTRLLVL.

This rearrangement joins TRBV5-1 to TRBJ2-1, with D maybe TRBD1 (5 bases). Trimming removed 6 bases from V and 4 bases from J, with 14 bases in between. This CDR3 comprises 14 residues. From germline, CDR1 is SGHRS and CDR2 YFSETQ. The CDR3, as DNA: TGCGCCAGCACTATGGGGCAGCTGTACAATGAGCAGTTCTTC. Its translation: CASTMGQLYNEQFF.

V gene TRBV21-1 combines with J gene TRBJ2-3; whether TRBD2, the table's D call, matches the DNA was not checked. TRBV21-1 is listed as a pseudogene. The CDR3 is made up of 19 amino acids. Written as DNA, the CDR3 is TGTGCCAGCAGCGGGGTTATAGGTCGGCTAGCCGTTAGCACAGATACGCAGTATTTT. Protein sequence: CASSGVIGRLAVSTDTQYF.

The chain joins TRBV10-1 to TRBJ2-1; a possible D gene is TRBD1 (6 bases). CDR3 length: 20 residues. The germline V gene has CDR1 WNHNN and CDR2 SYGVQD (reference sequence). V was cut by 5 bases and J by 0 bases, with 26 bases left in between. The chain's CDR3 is CASSNRAGTLYSRSYNEQFF. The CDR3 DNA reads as TGCGCCAGCAGTAACCGAGCCGGGACACTGTATAGCCGCTCCTACAATGAGCAGTTCTTC.

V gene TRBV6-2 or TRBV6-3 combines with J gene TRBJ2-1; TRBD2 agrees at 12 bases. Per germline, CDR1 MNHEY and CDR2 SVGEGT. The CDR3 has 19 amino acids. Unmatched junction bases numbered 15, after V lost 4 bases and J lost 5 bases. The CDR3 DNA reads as TGTGCCAGCAGTTCGAGGGCTAGCGGGAGGGCCTTTCTCCACAATGAGCAGTTCTTC. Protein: CASSSRASGRAFLHNEQFF.

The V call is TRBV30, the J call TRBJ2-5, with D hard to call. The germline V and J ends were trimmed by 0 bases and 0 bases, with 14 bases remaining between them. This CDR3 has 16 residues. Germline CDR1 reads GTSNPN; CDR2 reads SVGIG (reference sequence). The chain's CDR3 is CAWSVVSSLYQETQYF. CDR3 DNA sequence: TGTGCCTGGAGTGTTGTGTCTAGTCTGTACCAAGAGACCCAGTACTTC. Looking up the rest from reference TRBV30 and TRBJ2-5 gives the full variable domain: SQTIHQWPATLVQPVGSPLSLECTVEGTSNPNLYWYRQAAGRGLQLLFYSVGIGQISSEVPQNLSASRPQDRQFILSSKKLLLSDSGFYLCAWSVVSSLYQETQYFGPGTRLLVL.

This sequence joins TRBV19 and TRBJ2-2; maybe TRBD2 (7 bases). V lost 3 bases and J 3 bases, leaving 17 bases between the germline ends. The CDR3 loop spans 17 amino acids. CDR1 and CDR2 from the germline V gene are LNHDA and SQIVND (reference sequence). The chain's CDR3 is CASSMIRGAGDTGELFF. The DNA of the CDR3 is TGTGCCAGTAGTATGATACGGGGGGCAGGGGACACCGGGGAGCTGTTTTTT.

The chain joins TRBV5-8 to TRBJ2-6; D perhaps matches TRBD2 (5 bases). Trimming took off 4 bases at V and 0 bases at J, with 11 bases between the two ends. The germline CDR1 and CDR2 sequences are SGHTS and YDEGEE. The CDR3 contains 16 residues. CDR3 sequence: CASSPGLHSGANVLTF. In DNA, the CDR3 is TGTGCCAGCAGCCCTGGACTTCACTCTGGGGCCAACGTCCTGACTTTC.

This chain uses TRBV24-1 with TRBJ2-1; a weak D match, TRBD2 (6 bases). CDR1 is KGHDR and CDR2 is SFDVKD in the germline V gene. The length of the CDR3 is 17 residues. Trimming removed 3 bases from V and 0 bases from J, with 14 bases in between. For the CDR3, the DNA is TGTGCCACCAGTGATCCGTCGGGGGACCCCTCCTACAATGAGCAGTTCTTC. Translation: CATSDPSGDPSYNEQFF.

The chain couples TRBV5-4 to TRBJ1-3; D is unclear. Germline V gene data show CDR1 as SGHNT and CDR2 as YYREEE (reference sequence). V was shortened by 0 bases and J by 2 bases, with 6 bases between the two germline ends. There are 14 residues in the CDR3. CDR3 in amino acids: CASSLEAAGNTIYF. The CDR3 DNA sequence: TGTGCCAGCAGCTTGGAGGCGGCTGGAAACACCATATATTTT.

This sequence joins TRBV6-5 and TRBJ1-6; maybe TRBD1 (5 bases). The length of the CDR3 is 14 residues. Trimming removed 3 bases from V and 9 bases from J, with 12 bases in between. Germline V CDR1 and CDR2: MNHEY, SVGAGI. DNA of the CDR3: TGTGCCAGCAGTTATACGCAGGGTACTTCACCCCTCCACTTT. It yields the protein CASSYTQGTSPLHF.

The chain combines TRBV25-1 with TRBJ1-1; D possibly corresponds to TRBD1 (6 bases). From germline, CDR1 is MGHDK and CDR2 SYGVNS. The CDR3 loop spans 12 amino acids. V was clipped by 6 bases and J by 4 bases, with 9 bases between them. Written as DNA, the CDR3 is TGTGCCAGCAGGTCGACAGGCACTGAAGCTTTCTTT. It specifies CASRSTGTEAFF.

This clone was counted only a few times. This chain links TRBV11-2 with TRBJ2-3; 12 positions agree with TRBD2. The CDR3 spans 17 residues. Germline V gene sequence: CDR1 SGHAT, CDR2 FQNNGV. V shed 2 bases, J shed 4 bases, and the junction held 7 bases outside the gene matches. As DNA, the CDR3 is TGTGCCAGCAGCTTACAACTAGCGGGAGGAGAGGCAGATACGCAGTATTTT. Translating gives CASSLQLAGGEADTQYF.

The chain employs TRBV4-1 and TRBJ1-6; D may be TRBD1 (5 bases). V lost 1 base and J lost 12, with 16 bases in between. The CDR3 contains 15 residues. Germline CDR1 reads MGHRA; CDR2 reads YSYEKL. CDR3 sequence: CASSQAETDLLPLHF. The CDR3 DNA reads TGCGCCAGCAGCCAAGCGGAGACAGACCTTTTACCCCTCCACTTT.

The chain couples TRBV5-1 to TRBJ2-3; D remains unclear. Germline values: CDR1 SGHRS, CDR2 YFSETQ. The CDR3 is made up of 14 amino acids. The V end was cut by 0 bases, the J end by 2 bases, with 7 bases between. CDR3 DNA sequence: TGCGCCAGCAGCTTGGACAGCCACACAGATACGCAGTATTTT. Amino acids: CASSLDSHTDTQYF.

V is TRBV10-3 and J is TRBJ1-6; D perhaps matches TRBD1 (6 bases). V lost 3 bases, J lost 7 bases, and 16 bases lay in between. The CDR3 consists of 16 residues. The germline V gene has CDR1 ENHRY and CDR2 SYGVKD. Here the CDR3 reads CAISDPSGTSNSPLHF. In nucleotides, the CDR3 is TGTGCCATCAGTGACCCGTCAGGGACATCAAATTCACCCCTCCACTTT.

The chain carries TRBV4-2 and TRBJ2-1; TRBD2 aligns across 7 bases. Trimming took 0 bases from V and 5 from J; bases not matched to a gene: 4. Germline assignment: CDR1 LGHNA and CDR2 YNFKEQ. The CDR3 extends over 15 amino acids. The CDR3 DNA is TGTGCCAGCAGCCAAGACTTACTAGCGAACAATGAGCAGTTCTTC. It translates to CASSQDLLANNEQFF.

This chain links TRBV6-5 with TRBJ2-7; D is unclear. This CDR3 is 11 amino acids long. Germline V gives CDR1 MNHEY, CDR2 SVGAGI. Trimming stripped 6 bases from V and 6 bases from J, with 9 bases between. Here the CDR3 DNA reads TGTGCCAGCAGCCGGGTGGGCGAGCAGTACTTC. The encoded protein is CASSRVGEQYF.

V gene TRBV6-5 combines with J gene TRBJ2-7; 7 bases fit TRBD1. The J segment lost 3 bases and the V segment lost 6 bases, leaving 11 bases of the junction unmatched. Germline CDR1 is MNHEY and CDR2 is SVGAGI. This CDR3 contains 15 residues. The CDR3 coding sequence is TGTGCCAGCAGACAATCAGGGACAGCGTTCTACGAGCAGTACTTC. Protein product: CASRQSGTAFYEQYF.

Here the CDR3 reads CASSRTSWRETQYF. The DNA for the CDR3 is TGTGCCAGCAGTCGGACTTCTTGGCGGGAGACCCAGTACTTC. The genes are TRBV11-2 and TRBJ2-5; possible D gene TRBD2, 5 bases. Germline V gives CDR1 SGHAT, CDR2 FQNNGV. Trimming took 6 bases from V and 5 from J, leaving 16 bases between them. This CDR3 comprises 14 residues.

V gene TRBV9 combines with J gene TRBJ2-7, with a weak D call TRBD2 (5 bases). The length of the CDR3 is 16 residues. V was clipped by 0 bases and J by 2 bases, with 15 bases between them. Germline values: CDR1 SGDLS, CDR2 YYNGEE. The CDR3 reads CASSVGGPEFPYEQYF. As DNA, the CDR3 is TGTGCCAGCAGCGTAGGAGGGCCCGAATTCCCCTACGAGCAGTACTTC.

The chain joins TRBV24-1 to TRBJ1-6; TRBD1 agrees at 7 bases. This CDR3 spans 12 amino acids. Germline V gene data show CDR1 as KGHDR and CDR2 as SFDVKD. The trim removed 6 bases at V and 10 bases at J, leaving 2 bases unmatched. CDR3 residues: CATSTGESPLHF. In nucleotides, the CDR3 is TGTGCCACCAGTACAGGGGAATCACCCCTCCACTTT.

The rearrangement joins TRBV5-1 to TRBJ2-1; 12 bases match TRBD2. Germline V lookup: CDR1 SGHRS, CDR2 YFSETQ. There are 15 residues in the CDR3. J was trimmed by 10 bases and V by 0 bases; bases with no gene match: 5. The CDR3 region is CASSLASGRAGEQFF. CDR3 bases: TGCGCCAGCAGCTTGGCTAGCGGGAGGGCCGGGGAGCAGTTCTTC.